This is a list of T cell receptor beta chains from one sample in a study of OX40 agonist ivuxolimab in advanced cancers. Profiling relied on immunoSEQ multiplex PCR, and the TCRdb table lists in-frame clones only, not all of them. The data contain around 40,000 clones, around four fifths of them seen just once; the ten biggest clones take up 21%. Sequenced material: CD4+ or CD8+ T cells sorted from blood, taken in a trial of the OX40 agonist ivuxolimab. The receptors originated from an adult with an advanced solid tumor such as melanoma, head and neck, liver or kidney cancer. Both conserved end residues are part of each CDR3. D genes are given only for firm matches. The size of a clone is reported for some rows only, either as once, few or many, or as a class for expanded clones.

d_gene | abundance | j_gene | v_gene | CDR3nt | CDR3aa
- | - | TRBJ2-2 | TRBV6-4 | TGTGCCAGCAACAGGGGTGTTTGGCGGGATAACACCGGGGAGCTGTTTTTT | CASNRGVWRDNTGELFF
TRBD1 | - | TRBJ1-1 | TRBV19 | TGTGCCAGCTCGGGACAGACTAACACCGAAGCTTTCTTT | CASSGQTNTEAFF
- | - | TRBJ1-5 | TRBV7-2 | TGTGCCAGCAGCTCGATTCTCAATCAGCCCCAGCATTTT | CASSSILNQPQHF
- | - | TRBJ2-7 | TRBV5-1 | TGCGCCAGCAGCTTGGCCTTAGCGACTCTCTCCTACGAGCAGTACTTC | CASSLALATLSYEQYF
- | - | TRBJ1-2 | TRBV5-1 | TGCGCCAGCAGCCTTGGGGACACGGCAAACTATGGCTACACCTTC | CASSLGDTANYGYTF
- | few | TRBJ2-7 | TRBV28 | TGTGCCAGCAGTTTTACACTGTCGGGACAAGACTCCTACGAGCAGTACTTC | CASSFTLSGQDSYEQYF
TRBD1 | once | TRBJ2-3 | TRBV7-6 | TGTGCCAGCAGCCCCTGGACAGGGGGAGACATCACAGATACGCAGTATTTT | CASSPWTGGDITDTQYF
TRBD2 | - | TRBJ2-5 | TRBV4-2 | TGTGCCAGCAGCCAAGCAGGTAGCGGGGGGCTCCAAGAGACCCAGTACTTC | CASSQAGSGGLQETQYF
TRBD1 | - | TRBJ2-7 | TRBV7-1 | TGTGCCAGCAGCCGCACAGGGGCGTGGGAGCAGTACTTC | CASSRTGAWEQYF
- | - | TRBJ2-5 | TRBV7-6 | TGTGCCAGCAGCTTATCAGTTCGAGCAGGGTTTTACTTC | CASSLSVRAGFYF
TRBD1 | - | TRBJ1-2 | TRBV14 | TGTGCCAGCAGCCAAGCTCCGGGACAGGGATATGGCTACACCTTC | CASSQAPGQGYGYTF
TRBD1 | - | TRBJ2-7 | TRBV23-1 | TGCGCCAGCAGTCATCAGGACAGGGGATACGAGCAGTACTTC | CASSHQDRGYEQYF
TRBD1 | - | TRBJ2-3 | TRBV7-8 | TGTGCCAGCAGCTTGACAGGGGAAAGGAGGGATACGCAGTATTTT | CASSLTGERRDTQYF
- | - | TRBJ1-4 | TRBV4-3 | TGCGCCAGCGGGCTTACACGTTCAACTAATGAAAAACTGTTTTTT | CASGLTRSTNEKLFF
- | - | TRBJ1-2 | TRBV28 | TGTGCCAGCAGTCGGTATGGCTACACCTTC | CASSRYGYTF
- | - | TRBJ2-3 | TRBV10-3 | TGTGCCATCAGTGATGGAGCAGATACGCAGTATTTT | CAISDGADTQYF
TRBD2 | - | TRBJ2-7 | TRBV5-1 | TGCGCCAGCAGCGTTAGCGGGTTTCCCTACGAGCAGTACTTC | CASSVSGFPYEQYF
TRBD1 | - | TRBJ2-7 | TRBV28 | TGTGCCAGCAGGGGGACAGGGGGCTCCTACGAGCAGTACTTC | CASRGTGGSYEQYF
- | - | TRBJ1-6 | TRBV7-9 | TGTGCCAGCAGCTTTGCGAGTCGGAATTCACCCCTCCACTTT | CASSFASRNSPLHF
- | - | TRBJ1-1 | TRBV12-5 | TGTGCTAGTGGTCCCTGGTATCCGTCTTTCTTT | CASGPWYPSFF
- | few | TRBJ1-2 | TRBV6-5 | TGTGCCAGCAGTTACTCGAGGGGGGGTTTTGGCTACACCTTC | CASSYSRGGFGYTF
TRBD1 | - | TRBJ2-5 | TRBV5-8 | TGTGCCAGCAGTTTGACAGGGAAACGGCACCGGGAGACCCAGTACTTC | CASSLTGKRHRETQYF
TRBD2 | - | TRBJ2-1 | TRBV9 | TGTGCCAGCAGCGTAGACCTAGCGGGAGTGGGTGAGCAGTTCTTC | CASSVDLAGVGEQFF
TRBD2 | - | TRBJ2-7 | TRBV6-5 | TGTGCCAGCAGTTACCAAGCGGGAGGTCTCTACGAGCAGTACTTC | CASSYQAGGLYEQYF
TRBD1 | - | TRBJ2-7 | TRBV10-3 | TGTGCCATCAGTGAGAGACAGGGTATCGAGCAGTACTTC | CAISERQGIEQYF
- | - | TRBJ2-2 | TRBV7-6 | TGTGCCAGCAGCTTGACTCCGAACACCGGGGAGCTGTTTTTT | CASSLTPNTGELFF
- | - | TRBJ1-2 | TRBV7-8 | TGTGCCAGCAGCTGTGGTACCCGAAAGACCTATGGCTACACCTTC | CASSCGTRKTYGYTF
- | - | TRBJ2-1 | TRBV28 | TGTGCCAGCAGTTTACAGAGCTCCTACAATGAGCAGTTCTTC | CASSLQSSYNEQFF
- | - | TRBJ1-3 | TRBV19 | TGTGCCAGTACCCCGGGGACCGCTGGAAACACCATATATTTT | CASTPGTAGNTIYF
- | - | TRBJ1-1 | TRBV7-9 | TGTGCCAGCAGCTTAAGTCAGGGCATTAACACTGAAGCTTTCTTT | CASSLSQGINTEAFF
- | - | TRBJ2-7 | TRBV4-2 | TGTGCCAGCAGCCAAGATCATGGCAGTCTTTACGAGCAGTACTTC | CASSQDHGSLYEQYF
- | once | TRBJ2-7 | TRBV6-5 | TGTGCCAGCAGTTCGACGGGCCGTGGGGCCGAGCAGTACTTC | CASSSTGRGAEQYF
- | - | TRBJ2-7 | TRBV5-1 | TGCGCCAGCAGCTTGGCTTCTCTTAGCTCCTACGAGCAGTACTTC | CASSLASLSSYEQYF
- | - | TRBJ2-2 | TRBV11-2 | TGTGCCAGCAGCTTAGGCGTTACCGGGGAGCTGTTTTTT | CASSLGVTGELFF
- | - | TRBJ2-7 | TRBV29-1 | TGCAGCACGACAGAAGCCTACGAGCAGTACTTC | CSTTEAYEQYF
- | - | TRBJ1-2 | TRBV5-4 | TGTGCCAGCAGCTTGGGTAGGGATGTCTATGGCTACACCTTC | CASSLGRDVYGYTF
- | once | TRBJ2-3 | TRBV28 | TGTGCCAGCAGTCTCTTAGCAGATACGCAGTATTTT | CASSLLADTQYF
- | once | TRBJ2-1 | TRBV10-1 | TGCGCCAGCAGCGCGGTCCTACAGGGCCCCAATGAGCAGTTCTTC | CASSAVLQGPNEQFF
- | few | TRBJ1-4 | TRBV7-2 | TGTGCCAGCAGCGTGACAGTAGCTAATGAAAAACTGTTTTTT | CASSVTVANEKLFF
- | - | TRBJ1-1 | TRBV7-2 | TGTGCCAGCAGCTTCACCCGGAACACTGAAGCTTTCTTT | CASSFTRNTEAFF
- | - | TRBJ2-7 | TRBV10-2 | TGCGCCAGCAGTGTTCAGGGGTCGGGCGAGCAGTACTTC | CASSVQGSGEQYF
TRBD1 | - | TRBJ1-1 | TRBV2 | TGTGCCAGCAGGACAGGGAGCACTGAAGCTTTCTTT | CASRTGSTEAFF
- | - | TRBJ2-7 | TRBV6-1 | TGTGCCATCAGTGAGTCTGGGGCTAGCACCGCCCACGAGCAGTACTTC | CAISESGASTAHEQYF
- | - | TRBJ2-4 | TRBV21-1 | TGTGCCAGCAGCAGGCATCGGGGGTTGCGAAACATTCAGTACTTC | CASSRHRGLRNIQYF
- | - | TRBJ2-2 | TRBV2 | TGTGCCAGCAGTGCGCGGGGGCCGAACACCGGGGAGCTGTTTTTT | CASSARGPNTGELFF
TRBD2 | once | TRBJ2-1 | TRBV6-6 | TGTGCCAGCCGTGGGACTAGCGGGCGGAATGAGCAGTTCTTC | CASRGTSGRNEQFF
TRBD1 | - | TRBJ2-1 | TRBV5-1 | TGCGCCAGCAGCAGGACAGGGAGCAACAATGAGCAGTTCTTC | CASSRTGSNNEQFF
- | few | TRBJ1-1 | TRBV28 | TGTGCCAGCAGTTTGGCAGGGGCCACCAACGAGGTAGCTTTCTTT | CASSLAGATNEVAFF
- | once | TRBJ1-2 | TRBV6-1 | TGTGCCAGCAGTCCGGACGGAGGGAACTATGGCTACACCTTC | CASSPDGGNYGYTF
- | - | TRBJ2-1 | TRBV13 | TGTGCCAGCAGCTTATTTGTTTGGCGGACCTACAATGAGCAGTTCTTC | CASSLFVWRTYNEQFF
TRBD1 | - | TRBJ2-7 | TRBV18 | TGTGCCAGCTCACCAGGTCCGACAGGGGCTTCCTACGAGCAGTACTTC | CASSPGPTGASYEQYF
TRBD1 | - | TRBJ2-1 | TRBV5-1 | TGCGCCAGCAGCCCACCTCAGGGGGCGTTTATCAATGAGCAGTTCTTC | CASSPPQGAFINEQFF
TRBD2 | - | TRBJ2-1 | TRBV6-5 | TGTGCCAGCAGTTACCCAGGACTAGCGGGGGTTAATGAGCAGTTCTTC | CASSYPGLAGVNEQFF
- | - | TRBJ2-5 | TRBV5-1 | TGCGCCAGCAGCTCCGGGGGCAGTGAGACCCAGTACTTC | CASSSGGSETQYF
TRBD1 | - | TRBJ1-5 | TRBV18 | TGTGCCAGCTCACCCGCGGACAGGGCTAGCAATCAGCCCCAGCATTTT | CASSPADRASNQPQHF
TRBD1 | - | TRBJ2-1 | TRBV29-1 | TGCAGCGTCGACAGGGGGCTCTACAATGAGCAGTTCTTC | CSVDRGLYNEQFF
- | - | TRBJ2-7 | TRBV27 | TGTGCCAGCAGTTTATCGTGGCAAAGCTCCTACGAGCAGTACTTC | CASSLSWQSSYEQYF
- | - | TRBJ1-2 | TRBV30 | TGTGCCTGGAAACGGCAGGGGTCGAGGGGCTACACCTTC | CAWKRQGSRGYTF
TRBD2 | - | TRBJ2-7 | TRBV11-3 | TGTGCCAGCAGCTTAGAGTTGGGCGGGAGGGCGAGCGAGCAGTACTTC | CASSLELGGRASEQYF